One sample yielded the 30 T cell receptor beta chains listed below, sequenced in a study of cytotoxic CD8 clonotypes in ibrutinib-treated CLL. Sequenced by immunoSEQ multiplex PCR; TCRdb stores in-frame clones only, minus some. Of hundreds of thousands of clones in the sample, around 70% are singletons; the top ten hold 15% to 19%. Sequences were derived from PBMCs, sampled after 24 months of ibrutinib treatment. The source is a human donor with chronic lymphocytic leukemia.

For the CDR3, the DNA is TGTGCCAGCAGTTACCGGGGGAGTGCCACAGATACGCAGTATTTT. This gives the protein CASSYRGSATDTQYF. This chain uses TRBV6-5 with TRBJ2-3, with D possibly TRBD2 on 6 matching bases. Trimming shortened V by 2 bases and J by 2 bases, and 11 bases separated the two germline ends. The CDR3 consists of 15 residues. Germline CDR1 and CDR2: MNHEY and SVGAGI.

Concerning this clone: An end of the junction differs from the germline gene, which may be a read error. This sequence joins TRBV7-7 and TRBJ1-1, with 7 bases that match TRBD1. This CDR3 is built from 17 residues. The germline CDR1 and CDR2 sequences are SSHAT and FNYEAQ (reference sequence). CDR3 DNA: TGTGCTAGCAGCTTAGCCTGGAACAGGGGCATGAACACTGAAGCTTTCTTT. It specifies CASSLAWNRGMNTEAFF.

The chain joins TRBV27 to TRBJ2-7; 7 nucleotides agree with TRBD2. This CDR3 comprises 14 residues. Germline assignment: CDR1 MNHEY and CDR2 SMNVEV (reference sequence). V was clipped by 2 bases and J by 3 bases; unmatched bases: 4. CDR3 in DNA: TGTGCCAGCAGTTTAAAGGGACTAAACTACGAGCAGTACTTC. Its protein product is CASSLKGLNYEQYF.

The chain combines TRBV19 with TRBJ2-1, with 11 bases aligning to TRBD2. The CDR3 length is 14 residues. CDR1 LNHDA and CDR2 SQIVND come from the germline V gene (reference sequence). V lost 6 bases and J lost 7; bases outside the gene matches: 5. CDR3: CASRLAGALNEQFF. CDR3 DNA sequence: TGTGCCAGTAGACTAGCGGGGGCCTTGAATGAGCAGTTCTTC.

J is TRBJ2-3 and V is TRBV27; TRBD2 matches at 7 bases. Germline V gene data show CDR1 as MNHEY and CDR2 as SMNVEV (reference sequence). This CDR3 is built from 15 residues. The J segment lost 2 bases and the V segment lost 5 bases, leaving 7 bases of the junction unmatched. The CDR3 here is CASSPLAELTDTQYF. DNA of the CDR3: TGTGCCAGCAGTCCTCTAGCGGAACTCACAGATACGCAGTATTTT.

The genes are TRBV11-2 and TRBJ2-5, with no clear D. The DNA end is more similar to TRBJ2-7, so the J call may be wrong. CDR3 length: 11 residues. Germline V lookup: CDR1 SGHAT, CDR2 FQNNGV. Written as DNA, the CDR3 is TGTGCCAGCAGCACCTTCTACGAGCAGTACTTC. It yields the protein CASSTFYEQYF.

In DNA form, the CDR3 reads TGTGCCATCAGGCCCTATCCGGGAGAGCAGTACTTC. Encoded protein: CAIRPYPGEQYF. The chain is built from TRBV10-3 and TRBJ2-7; D perhaps matches TRBD2 (5 bases). V lost 6 bases and J 7 bases, leaving 13 bases between the germline ends. The CDR3 spans 12 residues. Germline lookup yields CDR1 ENHRY and CDR2 SYGVKD.

This chain connects TRBV5-6 to TRBJ2-4; 7 positions match TRBD1. Germline V CDR1 and CDR2: SGHDT, YYEEEE. The length of the CDR3 is 17 residues. The V and J ends lost 3 bases and 2 bases, in that order; junction bases with no gene match: 11. The CDR3 nucleotides read TGTGCCAGCAGCTGGGGAAAAACAGGGGAACCCAAAAACATTCAGTACTTC. This sequence encodes CASSWGKTGEPKNIQYF.

In its sample, this clone was seen a few times. The chain carries TRBV29-1 and TRBJ2-1; D ambiguous. The V end lost 3 bases, the J end lost 2 bases, and 11 bases lay between the germline ends. The CDR3 length is 14 residues. Germline assignment: CDR1 SQVTM and CDR2 ANQGSEA. The CDR3 region is CSVDTFPTYNEQFF. CDR3 bases: TGCAGCGTTGATACCTTCCCGACCTACAATGAGCAGTTCTTC.

J is TRBJ1-2 and V is TRBV30; D possibly corresponds to TRBD1 (6 bases). CDR1 and CDR2 from the germline V gene are GTSNPN and SVGIG (reference sequence). The CDR3 consists of 13 residues. The V end lost 3 bases, the J end lost 8 bases, and 16 bases lay between the germline ends. This CDR3 reads CAWRGDTGRGYTF. The CDR3 DNA is TGTGCCTGGAGGGGGGACACAGGGCGAGGCTACACCTTC.

This clone has only a few counts. J is TRBJ2-7 and V is TRBV27; the match to TRBD2 covers 8 bases. Germline assignment: CDR1 MNHEY and CDR2 SMNVEV (reference sequence). The CDR3 covers 16 residues. The trim removed 0 bases at V and 4 bases at J, leaving 8 bases unmatched. As DNA, the CDR3 is TGTGCCAGCAGTTTATCGGCCGGGAGGGCCGTATACGAGCAGTACTTC. It encodes CASSLSAGRAVYEQYF.

The chain has TRBV2 and TRBJ2-7; possible D gene TRBD1, 6 bases. V was cut by 4 bases and J by 1 base, with 14 bases left in between. CDR3 length equals 15 residues. Germline loops: CDR1 SNHLY, CDR2 FYNNEI. Here the CDR3 DNA reads TGTGCCAGCAGTGTTGGGCAGGGGACGTCCTACGAGCAGTACTTC. Its translation is CASSVGQGTSYEQYF.

The V call is TRBV11-2, the J call TRBJ2-3; 15 bases are a match to TRBD2. CDR3 size: 15 residues. V dropped 3 bases and J dropped 6; count of bases not matched to a gene: 1. Germline V CDR1 and CDR2: SGHAT, FQNNGV. Here the CDR3 reads CASSLGTSGRDTQYF. CDR3 nucleotides: TGTGCCAGCAGCTTGGGGACTAGCGGGAGGGATACGCAGTATTTT.

This chain connects TRBV14 to TRBJ2-3; no clear D gene. The CDR3 runs to 12 residues. Trimming pared 5 bases from V and 6 bases from J, leaving 9 bases between. Germline-derived CDR1 and CDR2 are SGHDN and FVKESK. The CDR3 DNA reads TGTGCCAGCAGCTTCCGGCGGGATACGCAGTATTTT. Protein sequence: CASSFRRDTQYF.

The chain is built from TRBV7-8 and TRBJ2-1, with 9 bases lining up with TRBD2. J gave up 8 bases and V 6 bases, and 5 bases lay outside the gene matches. The length of the CDR3 is 13 residues. The germline CDR1 and CDR2 sequences are SGHVS and FQNEAQ. CDR3 bases: TGTGCCAGCAGTTCGACTAGCGGTGATGAGCAGTTCTTC. This encodes CASSSTSGDEQFF.

The chain links TRBV9 to TRBJ2-1; 9 bases fit TRBD2. The CDR3 has 15 amino acids. After removal of 3 bases from V and 2 bases from J, the junction contained 3 bases not matched to a gene. Germline CDR1 reads SGDLS; CDR2 reads YYNGEE. The CDR3: CASSDSGSAYNEQFF. CDR3 in DNA: TGTGCCAGCAGCGATAGCGGGAGTGCCTACAATGAGCAGTTCTTC. Supplemented by reference TRBV9 and TRBJ2-1, the full variable domain reads DSGVTQTPKHLITATGQRVTLRCSPRSGDLSVYWYQQSLDQGLQFLIQYYNGEERAKGNILERFSAQQFPDLHSELNLSSLELGDSALYFCASSDSGSAYNEQFFGPGTRLTVL.

The chain employs TRBV5-6 and TRBJ2-7; tentative D call: TRBD2 (5 bases). The length of the CDR3 is 14 residues. The germline CDR1 and CDR2 sequences are SGHDT and YYEEEE. The ends were cut back, 1 base at V and 2 bases at J, with 10 bases in the middle. The CDR3 reads CASSLFSAAYEQYF. In DNA, the CDR3 is TGTGCCAGCAGCTTGTTTAGCGCCGCCTACGAGCAGTACTTC.

The chain carries TRBV9 and TRBJ2-1, with TRBD2 matching 12 bases. This CDR3 spans 15 amino acids. J was trimmed by 4 bases and V by 3 bases; bases with no gene match: 2. Germline V gene data show CDR1 as SGDLS and CDR2 as YYNGEE. As DNA, the CDR3 is TGTGCCAGCAGCGATGGACTAGCGGGATACAATGAGCAGTTCTTC. As protein: CASSDGLAGYNEQFF.

This clone was counted a few times. CDR3 residues: CAWSPGLDTQYF. CDR3 bases: TGTGCCTGGAGTCCGGGACTCGATACGCAGTATTTT. This sequence joins TRBV30 and TRBJ2-3, with a weak D call TRBD2 (6 bases). The CDR3 is 12 residues long. V gave up 2 bases and J gave up 6 bases, with 9 bases separating them. Germline CDR1 GTSNPN, CDR2 SVGIG (reference sequence).

The chain recombines TRBV5-6 with TRBJ2-5; no clear D. In germline, CDR1 is SGHDT, CDR2 YYEEEE. The CDR3 loop spans 14 amino acids. V was trimmed by 3 bases and J by 2 bases, leaving 11 bases between them. CDR3 region: CASSSNMGQETQYF. In DNA form, the CDR3 reads TGTGCCAGCAGCTCCAACATGGGACAAGAGACCCAGTACTTC.

This chain joins TRBV7-9 and TRBJ2-6; no clear D. CDR1 SEHNR and CDR2 FQNEAQ come from the germline V gene (reference sequence). Between the trimmed V and J ends, which lost 3 bases and 0 bases, there was a span of 3 bases. The CDR3 loop spans 14 amino acids. CDR3 DNA sequence: TGTGCCAGCAGCTTGGGCTCTGGGGCCAACGTCCTGACTTTC. As protein: CASSLGSGANVLTF.

The V call is TRBV11-3, the J call TRBJ2-7; TRBD1 might be the D (6 bases). Germline V gene sequence: CDR1 SGHNT, CDR2 YENEEA. Trimming stripped 4 bases from V and 7 bases from J, with 17 bases between. The CDR3 loop spans 14 amino acids. CDR3 in DNA: TGTGCCAGCAGCTCCCAGGGGACCCAGGGAGAGCAGTACTTC. Translating it yields CASSSQGTQGEQYF.

This clone was detected only a few times. The chain recombines TRBV29-1 with TRBJ2-2; D not certain. The CDR3 runs to 13 residues. V was cut by 7 bases and J by 4 bases, with 13 bases left in between. Germline V gene sequence: CDR1 SQVTM, CDR2 ANQGSEA. The CDR3 nucleotides read TGCAGCGCCACCATAACGGGCACCGGGGAGCTGTTTTTT. Encoded protein: CSATITGTGELFF.

The chain couples TRBV29-1 to TRBJ1-2; D may be TRBD1 (5 bases). Trimming took 5 bases from V and 0 from J, leaving 19 bases between them. Looked up from germline, CDR1 is SQVTM and CDR2 is ANQGSEA. The CDR3 sequence is 16 residues long. The chain's CDR3 is CSVLPRVGGTNYGYTF. The CDR3 DNA reads as TGCAGCGTTCTACCTAGAGTGGGGGGAACTAACTATGGCTACACCTTC.

This clone was seen a single time. The chain uses TRBV29-1 and TRBJ2-7, with 8 bases matching TRBD2. V lost 5 bases, J lost 6 bases, and 6 bases stayed unmatched. CDR1 is SQVTM, CDR2 ANQGSEA, per germline. This CDR3 region has 12 residues. Here the CDR3 reads CSVHQTSGEQYF. The CDR3 DNA sequence: TGCAGCGTTCACCAAACTAGCGGCGAGCAGTACTTC.

This clone was seen only a few times. The chain joins TRBV11-3 to TRBJ1-2; the match to TRBD1 covers 7 bases. CDR3 length: 17 residues. The V gene end was trimmed by 5 bases and the J gene end by 0 bases; junction bases not matched to a gene: 12. CDR1 and CDR2 from the germline V gene are SGHNT and YENEEA. CDR3 bases: TGTGCCAGCAGCGGGGACAGCTATTTTATTCCTAACTATGGCTACACCTTC. Amino acid sequence: CASSGDSYFIPNYGYTF.

The chain uses TRBV13 and TRBJ2-5, with a tentative D call TRBD2 (5 bases). The CDR3 has 14 amino acids. CDR1 PRHDT and CDR2 FYEKMQ come from the germline V gene (reference sequence). V was pared by 5 bases and J by 2 bases, with 12 bases between. The CDR3 here is CASSPFGGQETQYF. In DNA form, the CDR3 reads TGTGCCAGCAGCCCCTTCGGCGGGCAAGAGACCCAGTACTTC.

The V gene is TRBV6-5, the J gene TRBJ2-3, with D unclear. The CDR3 is 12 amino acids. The germline V and J ends were trimmed by 4 bases and 4 bases, with 6 bases remaining between them. The V gene's germline CDR1 is MNHEY and CDR2 SVGAGI. In nucleotides, the CDR3 is TGTGCCAGCAGTTTAGGGTCAGATACGCAGTATTTT. Encoded protein: CASSLGSDTQYF.

This clone was observed a handful of times. The chain recombines TRBV19 with TRBJ1-5, with D maybe TRBD1 (5 bases). Germline lookup yields CDR1 LNHDA and CDR2 SQIVND (reference sequence). There are 15 residues in the CDR3. Trimming took off 7 bases at V and 1 base at J, with 14 bases between the two ends. The CDR3 protein is CASKDLGPSNQPQHF. CDR3 coding DNA: TGTGCCAGTAAGGACCTGGGGCCCAGCAATCAGCCCCAGCATTTT.

The V and J genes are TRBV7-9 and TRBJ2-7; D gene uncertain. Trimming stripped 8 bases from V and 4 bases from J, with 18 bases between. The CDR3 covers 14 residues. Germline CDR1 SEHNR, CDR2 FQNEAQ (reference sequence). The CDR3 DNA reads as TGTGCCAGCCCCCACCAGATGCCTATATACGAGCAGTACTTC. Its protein is CASPHQMPIYEQYF.